The 28 T cell receptor beta chains listed next were all sequenced from one sample in a study of cytomegalovirus exposure and HLA in healthy donors. Use of 60 Vbeta and 13 Jbeta primers characterized the PCR. Some clones are missing from TCRdb's copy, which holds only in-frame ones; the method was immunoSEQ multiplex PCR. The data show around 150,000 clones, over 60% seen once. The sample taken for sequencing was PBMCs. These receptors all stem from a middle-aged woman in good health and CMV-seronegative.

The V gene is TRBV7-8, the J gene TRBJ1-5; the D is unclear. Trimming left V 2 bases short and J 9 bases short, with 11 bases between. Germline V gives CDR1 SGHVS, CDR2 FQNEAQ. The CDR3 length is 13 residues. The CDR3 sequence: CASSLLRLWPQHF. CDR3 nucleotide sequence: TGTGCCAGCAGCTTACTGAGGTTGTGGCCCCAGCATTTT.

This clone was seen more than once but under ten times. This chain's CDR3 is CASSPDPGQGEGSYNSPLHF. The CDR3 DNA sequence: TGTGCCAGCAGTCCAGACCCGGGACAGGGCGAGGGCTCCTATAATTCACCCCTCCACTTT. This chain joins TRBV28 and TRBJ1-6; the match to TRBD1 covers 9 bases. This CDR3 has 20 amino acids. Losses at the gene ends were 5 bases for V and 0 bases for J; bases not matched to a gene: 14. The germline V gene encodes CDR1 MDHEN and CDR2 SYDVKM.

This clone was observed a handful of times. V usage is TRBV7-9 and J usage is TRBJ1-5; no clear D. CDR1 is SEHNR, CDR2 FQNEAQ, per germline (reference sequence). Trimming removed 5 bases from V and 6 bases from J, with 11 bases in between. The CDR3 totals 13 residues. The chain's CDR3 is CASSKARSQPQHF. As DNA, the CDR3 is TGTGCCAGCAGCAAAGCACGGAGTCAGCCCCAGCATTTT. Variable domain in full (rest from reference TRBV7-9 and TRBJ1-5): DTGVSQNPRHKITKRGQNVTFRCDPISEHNRLYWYRQTLGQGPEFLTYFQNEAQLEKSRLLSDRFSAERPKGSFSTLEIQRTEQGDSAMYLCASSKARSQPQHFGDGTRLSIL.

In the case of this clone: The junction differs from germline at one of its ends, possibly a read error. This chain connects TRBV11-2 to TRBJ1-2; 8 positions match TRBD1. The CDR3 length is 15 residues. Germline V gene lookup returns CDR1 SGHAT and CDR2 FQNNGV. CDR3 sequence: CASSPDLGTGYGYTF. In nucleotides, the CDR3 is TGCGCCAGCAGCCCCGATCTGGGGACAGGTTATGGCTACACCTTC.

This rearrangement joins TRBV9 to TRBJ1-2; 9 bases align to TRBD1. This CDR3 has 16 amino acids. Germline trimming cut 1 base from V and 8 bases from J; bases unmatched to any gene: 12. Germline CDR1 is SGDLS and CDR2 is YYNGEE. The chain's CDR3 is CASSVRGDRAPGGYTF. CDR3 coding DNA: TGTGCCAGCAGCGTACGTGGGGACAGGGCCCCGGGGGGCTACACCTTC.

The V and J genes are TRBV6-1 and TRBJ2-1, with 13 bases matching TRBD2. Germline-derived CDR1 and CDR2 are MNHNS and SASEGT. Trimming cost V 1 base and J 6 bases; bases outside gene matches: 12. The CDR3 is 19 amino acids. The CDR3, as DNA: TGTGCCAGCAGTGAAGACTTCGGGGGGACTAGCGGGACTCGCAATGAGCAGTTCTTC. It is translated as CASSEDFGGTSGTRNEQFF.

The chain joins TRBV6-5 to TRBJ2-7; TRBD1 matches 8 bases. This CDR3 contains 14 residues. In germline, CDR1 is MNHEY, CDR2 SVGAGI. The V gene end was trimmed by 6 bases and the J gene end by 3 bases; junction bases not matched to a gene: 7. The DNA of the CDR3 is TGTGCCAGCAGGCCCACAGGGGGAGGCTACGAGCAGTACTTC. Translated, it gives CASRPTGGGYEQYF.

The chain couples TRBV4-1 to TRBJ2-1, with 12 positions matching TRBD2. This CDR3 region has 18 residues. The ends lost 1 base at V and 7 bases at J; junction bases unmatched: 11. Germline V CDR1 and CDR2: MGHRA, YSYEKL. The CDR3 sequence is CASSQGSGLAGSWNEQFF. CDR3 DNA sequence: TGCGCCAGCAGCCAAGGGAGCGGACTAGCGGGAAGTTGGAATGAGCAGTTCTTC.

This clone turned up a few times. This chain uses TRBV11-2 with TRBJ2-2; 10 positions match TRBD1. CDR1 is SGHAT, CDR2 FQNNGV, per germline. The V segment lost 3 bases and the J segment 6 bases; nucleotides outside the gene matches: 7. This CDR3 has 16 amino acids. CDR3 loop: CASSFLTGGRSGELFF. The CDR3 nucleotides read TGTGCCAGCAGCTTTCTGACAGGGGGCAGGTCCGGGGAGCTGTTTTTT.

This clone was recorded a few times. V usage is TRBV5-1 and J usage is TRBJ2-3; 7 bases line up with TRBD1. The germline CDR1 and CDR2 sequences are SGHRS and YFSETQ. The V segment lost 4 bases and the J segment 0 bases; nucleotides outside the gene matches: 5. CDR3 size: 15 residues. CDR3 protein: CASSRDRSSTDTQYF. CDR3 DNA sequence: TGCGCCAGCAGCCGGGACAGATCTAGCACAGATACGCAGTATTTT.

In regard to this clone: Sequence at one end of the junction differs from germline and may be a read error. The chain has TRBV7-9 and TRBJ2-7; D is uncertain. Germline values: CDR1 SEHNR, CDR2 FQNEAQ (reference sequence). This CDR3 contains 12 residues. CDR3 coding DNA: TGTTCCAGCAGCTCGCCGGGCTACGAGCAGTACTTC. It encodes CSSSSPGYEQYF.

The CDR3 DNA reads TGTGCCAGCAGTTATTCGACAGGGAATAACTATGGCTACACCTTC. Its translation is CASSYSTGNNYGYTF. V gene TRBV6-5 combines with J gene TRBJ1-2, with 7 bases aligning to TRBD1. This CDR3 is 15 amino acids long. Germline CDR1 is MNHEY and CDR2 is SVGAGI. V lost 3 bases to trimming and J lost 1 base; unmatched junction nucleotides: 5.

The chain is built from TRBV27 and TRBJ1-1; TRBD1 matches 8 bases. The CDR3 totals 15 residues. With 2 bases clipped from V and 4 bases from J, the junction kept 6 bases outside the gene matches. Germline V gene lookup returns CDR1 MNHEY and CDR2 SMNVEV (reference sequence). The CDR3 nucleotides are TGTGCCAGCAGTTTAGGCCCAGGGGGCCTCACTGAAGCTTTCTTT. Its protein is CASSLGPGGLTEAFF.

The gene calls are TRBV5-1 and TRBJ2-2, with 8 bases lining up with TRBD1. The CDR3 covers 16 residues. The V and J ends lost 3 bases and 0 bases, in that order; junction bases with no gene match: 4. Germline CDR1 reads SGHRS; CDR2 reads YFSETQ. CDR3: CASSSKTGANTGELFF. CDR3 bases: TGCGCCAGCAGCTCGAAGACAGGGGCGAACACCGGGGAGCTGTTTTTT.

The chain uses TRBV5-1 and TRBJ2-1, with 8 bases that match TRBD2. Germline-derived CDR1 and CDR2 are SGHRS and YFSETQ. The junction had 5 bases not matched to a gene; V was cut back by 0 bases and J by 3 bases. The CDR3 contains 16 residues. The CDR3 DNA is TGCGCCAGCAGCTTGGCCCTGGCGGGAGGCTACAATGAGCAGTTCTTC. It translates to CASSLALAGGYNEQFF.

V and J are TRBV5-1 and TRBJ2-1; tentatively, D is TRBD1 (6 bases). Germline CDR1 SGHRS, CDR2 YFSETQ. The CDR3 has 15 amino acids. V was cut by 0 bases and J by 0 bases, with 7 bases left in between. CDR3 in amino acids: CASSLETGSYNEQFF. For the CDR3, the DNA is TGCGCCAGCAGCTTGGAGACAGGCTCCTACAATGAGCAGTTCTTC.

The V and J genes are TRBV6-5 and TRBJ1-2; 7 bases are shared with TRBD1. From germline, CDR1 is MNHEY and CDR2 SVGAGI. This CDR3 spans 15 amino acids. V lost 0 bases to trimming and J lost 8 bases; unmatched junction nucleotides: 9. The CDR3 reads CASSYSIKGAEGYTF. In DNA, the CDR3 is TGTGCCAGCAGTTACTCGATAAAGGGGGCAGAAGGCTACACCTTC.

This clone was seen once. Written as DNA, the CDR3 is TGTGCCAGCAGCTTAGATCTGTGGGCTAAAGGAAACACCATATATTTT. The encoded protein is CASSLDLWAKGNTIYF. The chain uses TRBV7-9 and TRBJ1-3; D is uncertain. V dropped 1 base and J dropped 4 bases, with 14 bases sitting between them. The CDR3 is made up of 16 amino acids. Germline V CDR1 and CDR2: SEHNR, FQNEAQ (reference sequence).

This clone came up a few times. The chain joins TRBV5-4 to TRBJ2-2, with TRBD1 matching 9 bases. The CDR3 has 16 residues. Germline V gives CDR1 SGHNT, CDR2 YYREEE (reference sequence). Trimming cost V 4 bases and J 1 base; bases outside gene matches: 5. The CDR3 protein is CASSTPGQGNTGELFF. Written as DNA, the CDR3 is TGTGCCAGCAGCACGCCGGGACAGGGGAACACCGGGGAGCTGTTTTTT.

The chain carries TRBV9 and TRBJ2-1; the match to TRBD2 covers 12 bases. CDR1 is SGDLS and CDR2 is YYNGEE in the germline V gene. V gave up 4 bases and J gave up 9 bases; unmatched junction bases: 5. The CDR3 sequence is 14 residues long. CDR3 coding DNA: TGTGCCAGCAGCAGGACTAGCGGGATGAGTGAGCAGTTCTTC. Translated, it gives CASSRTSGMSEQFF.

This clone has a handful of counts. This chain connects TRBV6-5 to TRBJ2-7; a weak D match, TRBD2 (5 bases). Trimming took off 2 bases at V and 3 bases at J, with 11 bases between the two ends. CDR1 MNHEY and CDR2 SVGAGI come from the germline V gene. The CDR3 runs to 14 residues. CDR3 in DNA: TGTGCCAGCAGTTACAGTAACGGGGACTACGAGCAGTACTTC. Translating gives CASSYSNGDYEQYF.

The chain couples TRBV2 to TRBJ1-1, with D perhaps matching TRBD1 (6 bases). The germline V gene has CDR1 SNHLY and CDR2 FYNNEI. CDR3 length: 17 residues. V gave up 0 bases and J gave up 5 bases, with 19 bases separating them. The CDR3 DNA reads as TGTGCCAGCAGTGAAGCGGGGGCAGGGGCGATTGGGACTGAAGCTTTCTTT. It is translated as CASSEAGAGAIGTEAFF.

The rearrangement uses TRBV6-1 and TRBJ2-1; 9 bases are a match to TRBD2. The ends lost 0 bases at V and 8 bases at J; junction bases unmatched: 20. Per germline, CDR1 MNHNS and CDR2 SASEGT. The CDR3 has 20 residues. The CDR3 is CASSEALPGSAGGPRHEQFF. In DNA form, the CDR3 reads TGTGCCAGCAGTGAAGCGCTTCCAGGCTCGGCGGGAGGGCCTAGGCATGAGCAGTTCTTC.

This sequence joins TRBV7-9 and TRBJ1-4, with D perhaps TRBD1 (5 bases). This CDR3 contains 16 residues. V gave up 5 bases and J gave up 0 bases, with 13 bases separating them. CDR1 and CDR2 (germline): SEHNR, FQNEAQ (reference sequence). DNA for the CDR3: TGTGCCAGCAGCCTCCAGGGTCTGACAACTAATGAAAAACTGTTTTTT. This sequence encodes CASSLQGLTTNEKLFF.

This clone was found once. This rearrangement joins TRBV29-1 to TRBJ2-1; the match to TRBD2 covers 10 bases. V lost 1 base to trimming and J lost 6 bases; unmatched junction nucleotides: 18. The CDR3 is 19 amino acids. Germline V gene data show CDR1 as SQVTM and CDR2 as ANQGSEA. CDR3 region: CSVEAPGQSTSGGANEQFF. In DNA, the CDR3 is TGCAGCGTTGAAGCACCGGGACAGTCCACCAGCGGGGGGGCCAATGAGCAGTTCTTC.

The rearrangement joins TRBV2 to TRBJ2-1; no clear D. From germline, CDR1 is SNHLY and CDR2 FYNNEI. There are 13 residues in the CDR3. V was pared by 8 bases and J by 8 bases, with 16 bases between. The CDR3 loop reads CASGNRGLDEQFF. DNA for the CDR3: TGTGCCAGCGGTAATCGCGGCTTGGATGAGCAGTTCTTC.

This clone has only one observation. The J gene is TRBJ2-1, the V gene TRBV15, with 8 nucleotides matching TRBD1. Germline assignment: CDR1 LNHNV and CDR2 YYDKDF (reference sequence). CDR3 size: 15 residues. The junction had 6 bases not matched to a gene; V was cut back by 2 bases and J by 6 bases. DNA of the CDR3: TGTGCCACCAGCAGACTGGACAGGGAATTCAATGAGCAGTTCTTC. Its protein is CATSRLDREFNEQFF.

J is TRBJ1-4 and V is TRBV19; TRBD1 aligns across 7 bases. Germline trimming cut 3 bases from V and 6 bases from J; bases unmatched to any gene: 4. The CDR3 is made up of 14 amino acids. In germline, CDR1 is LNHDA, CDR2 SQIVND (reference sequence). The CDR3, as DNA: TGTGCCAGTAGTATCGAGGGGGCGGATGAAAAACTGTTTTTT. It translates to CASSIEGADEKLFF.